A single sample gave rise to the 27 T cell receptor beta chains below, sequenced in a study of T cell changes during pregnancy in multiple sclerosis. TCRdb's copy holds only in-frame clones and misses some; the assay was immunoSEQ multiplex PCR. The sample lists tens of thousands of clones; 75% to 95% were seen once. Sequenced here: peripheral blood, sampled after pregnancy. The origin of the receptors is a female donor in good health, enrolled as a control in a pregnancy study.

The chain employs TRBV29-1 and TRBJ1-1; 7 nucleotides agree with TRBD1. The CDR3 has 15 amino acids. Germline-derived CDR1 and CDR2 are SQVTM and ANQGSEA. The CDR3 DNA reads as TGCAGTGGGACCAGGGACAGCCTCCCGAACACTGAAGCTTTCTTT. Translation gives CSGTRDSLPNTEAFF. The full variable domain, its missing parts supplied by reference TRBV29-1 and TRBJ1-1, is SAVISQKPSRDICQRGTSLTIQCQVDSQVTMMFWYRQQPGQSLTLIATANQGSEATYESGFVIDKFPISRPNLTFSTLTVSNMSPEDSSIYLCSGTRDSLPNTEAFFGQGTRLTVV.

This rearrangement joins TRBV19 to TRBJ2-7, with 11 bases aligning to TRBD1. With 10 bases clipped from V and 7 bases from J, the junction kept 12 bases outside the gene matches. The CDR3 runs 14 residues. CDR1 LNHDA and CDR2 SQIVND come from the germline V gene (reference sequence). The CDR3 DNA is TGTGCCACCACGGACGGACAGGGGGCGGGTGAGCAGTACTTC. Translation gives CATTDGQGAGEQYF.

The chain carries TRBV5-8 and TRBJ1-5, with D possibly TRBD1 on 5 matching bases. Per germline, CDR1 SGHTS and CDR2 YDEGEE. This CDR3 spans 13 amino acids. V was cut by 0 bases and J by 7 bases, with 8 bases left in between. The CDR3 region has the DNA TGTGCCAGCAGCTTGGCAAGGGGACAGCCCCAGCATTTT. As protein: CASSLARGQPQHF.

The J gene is TRBJ2-2, the V gene TRBV6-4; D is ambiguous. This CDR3 contains 14 residues. CDR1 and CDR2 from the germline V gene are MRHNA and SNTAGT. The germline V and J ends were trimmed by 7 bases and 5 bases, with 14 bases remaining between them. The CDR3 DNA reads TGTGCCAGCAAACAGAACAGTCTAACCGGGGAGCTGTTTTTT. The encoded protein is CASKQNSLTGELFF.

The chain employs TRBV9 and TRBJ2-1, with 10 bases matching TRBD2. V lost 1 base to trimming and J lost 6 bases; unmatched junction nucleotides: 4. This CDR3 is 15 amino acids long. Germline V CDR1 and CDR2: SGDLS, YYNGEE. The CDR3 coding sequence is TGTGCCAGCAGCGTAACTAGCGGGGTCGGCAATGAGCAGTTCTTC. It yields the protein CASSVTSGVGNEQFF. Full variable domain (rest looked up from reference TRBV9 and TRBJ2-1): DSGVTQTPKHLITATGQRVTLRCSPRSGDLSVYWYQQSLDQGLQFLIQYYNGEERAKGNILERFSAQQFPDLHSELNLSSLELGDSALYFCASSVTSGVGNEQFFGPGTRLTVL.

The CDR3 reads CASSSGKTYNEQFF. The CDR3 nucleotides are TGTGCCAGCAGCAGCGGGAAAACCTACAATGAGCAGTTCTTC. The genes are TRBV19 and TRBJ2-1, with TRBD2 matching 7 bases. The trim removed 9 bases at V and 2 bases at J, leaving 7 bases unmatched. Germline V gene data show CDR1 as LNHDA and CDR2 as SQIVND (reference sequence). The CDR3 sequence is 14 residues long.

The rearrangement links TRBV27 to TRBJ1-1; 9 nucleotides match TRBD1. The ends lost 6 bases at V and 3 bases at J; junction bases unmatched: 5. CDR1 and CDR2 (germline): MNHEY, SMNVEV (reference sequence). There are 14 residues in the CDR3. CDR3: CASSPQGADTEAFF. CDR3 bases: TGTGCCAGCAGCCCACAGGGGGCAGACACTGAAGCTTTCTTT.

The chain combines TRBV6-5 with TRBJ2-1, with a weak D call TRBD2 (6 bases). Germline assignment: CDR1 MNHEY and CDR2 SVGAGI. Trimming cost V 0 bases and J 5 bases, with 14 bases left between them. The CDR3 is 16 residues long. CDR3 in amino acids: CASSYSGLVTDNEQFF. The CDR3 DNA reads as TGTGCCAGCAGTTACTCGGGACTCGTGACAGACAATGAGCAGTTCTTC.

This rearrangement joins TRBV6-4 to TRBJ2-1, with TRBD2 matching over 8 bases. This CDR3 spans 13 amino acids. J was trimmed by 9 bases and V by 6 bases; bases with no gene match: 7. Looked up from germline, CDR1 is MRHNA and CDR2 is SNTAGT. The CDR3 reads CASSAGGAGEQFF. DNA for the CDR3: TGTGCCAGCAGCGCCGGGGGGGCTGGTGAGCAGTTCTTC.

The chain combines TRBV4-3 with TRBJ1-2; 9 nucleotides line up with TRBD1. This CDR3 is 14 amino acids long. J gave up 4 bases and V 4 bases, and 4 bases lay outside the gene matches. The germline V gene has CDR1 LGHNA and CDR2 YSLEER. CDR3 in amino acids: CASSPADRGYGYTF. As DNA, the CDR3 is TGCGCCAGCAGCCCCGCGGACAGGGGCTATGGCTACACCTTC.

V is TRBV30 and J is TRBJ1-1; D may be TRBD1 (6 bases). The germline V and J ends were trimmed by 5 bases and 1 base, with 14 bases remaining between them. This CDR3 is built from 14 residues. Germline CDR1 reads GTSNPN; CDR2 reads SVGIG (reference sequence). CDR3 nucleotides: TGTGCCTGGGACCTGGGGGCCAGGAACACTGAAGCTTTCTTT. It encodes CAWDLGARNTEAFF.

The V gene is TRBV29-1, the J gene TRBJ2-6; TRBD2 matches 9 bases. J lost 3 bases, V lost 5 bases, and 5 bases had no gene match. Germline CDR1 is SQVTM and CDR2 is ANQGSEA. This CDR3 is built from 15 residues. Written as DNA, the CDR3 is TGCAGCGTTCGCGGGGGGGCGATTGGGGCCAACGTCCTGACTTTC. Translated, it gives CSVRGGAIGANVLTF.

This chain joins TRBV25-1 and TRBJ1-5, with TRBD1 matching over 10 bases. J gave up 7 bases and V 6 bases, and 6 bases lay outside the gene matches. This CDR3 spans 14 amino acids. The V gene's germline CDR1 is MGHDK and CDR2 SYGVNS. DNA of the CDR3: TGTGCCAGCAGCGGGGGACAGGGGAACCAGCCCCAGCATTTT. Translation: CASSGGQGNQPQHF.

V and J are TRBV6-4 and TRBJ2-3; TRBD2 matches 7 bases. CDR1 and CDR2 (germline): MRHNA, SNTAGT. This CDR3 is built from 15 residues. After removal of 5 bases from V and 0 bases from J, the junction contained 5 bases not matched to a gene. The CDR3 sequence is CASSQGGSSTDTQYF. The CDR3, as DNA: TGTGCCAGCAGTCAGGGAGGGAGTAGCACAGATACGCAGTATTTT.

V and J are TRBV18 and TRBJ2-2; TRBD1 matches 8 bases. The CDR3 sequence is 18 residues long. CDR1 and CDR2 (germline): KGHSH, LQKENI. Trimming took 4 bases from V and 4 from J; bases not matched to a gene: 14. CDR3 in DNA: TGTGCCAGCTCACGAGACTTTCTAGGGACAGGCTCCACCGGGGAGCTGTTTTTT. This codes for CASSRDFLGTGSTGELFF.

This clone was recorded once. V gene TRBV7-2 combines with J gene TRBJ1-5; the D gene is possibly TRBD1 (5 bases). Germline CDR1 is SGHTA and CDR2 is FQGNSA. V lost 3 bases and J lost 4, with 10 bases in between. This CDR3 region has 14 residues. CDR3 amino acids: CASSLRQGNQPQHF. DNA of the CDR3: TGTGCCAGCAGCTTGAGGCAGGGAAATCAGCCCCAGCATTTT.

This chain joins TRBV11-2 and TRBJ2-7; no definite D call. The CDR3 sequence is 14 residues long. The V gene lost 1 base and the J gene lost 1 base, with 8 bases spanning the gap. Germline V lookup: CDR1 SGHAT, CDR2 FQNNGV. Written as DNA, the CDR3 is TGTGCCAGCAGCTTAGTATTCAGTTCCTACGAGCAGTACTTC. Amino acid sequence: CASSLVFSSYEQYF.

This sequence joins TRBV2 and TRBJ2-1, with TRBD1 matching 11 bases. Looked up from germline, CDR1 is SNHLY and CDR2 is FYNNEI. V lost 7 bases to trimming and J lost 6 bases; unmatched junction nucleotides: 8. The CDR3 covers 15 residues. The DNA of the CDR3 is TGTGCCAGCAAGGGACAGGGGGTCCTTGGCAATGAGCAGTTCTTC. It specifies CASKGQGVLGNEQFF.

The V gene is TRBV11-1, the J gene TRBJ1-6; D is ambiguous. This CDR3 has 14 residues. Germline V lookup: CDR1 SGHAT, CDR2 FQDESV (reference sequence). Trimming pared 9 bases from V and 5 bases from J, leaving 14 bases between. CDR3 bases: TGTGCCAGTAGCAGGATACGGGATAATTCACCCCTCCACTTT. Translated, it gives CASSRIRDNSPLHF.

CDR3 DNA: TGTGCCAGCTCCCAGGGAAGGGCCTATGGCTACACCTTC. Residues: CASSQGRAYGYTF. The gene calls are TRBV18 and TRBJ1-2, with D tentatively TRBD1 (5 bases). The V gene lost 6 bases and the J gene lost 4 bases, with 12 bases spanning the gap. The CDR3 sequence is 13 residues long. CDR1 and CDR2 from the germline V gene are KGHSH and LQKENI.

This chain links TRBV5-5 with TRBJ1-1; D uncertain. The V gene's germline CDR1 is SGHKS and CDR2 YYEKEE (reference sequence). Trimming stripped 0 bases from V and 2 bases from J, with 8 bases between. CDR3 length equals 14 residues. CDR3 amino acids: CASSLESPNTEAFF. In DNA form, the CDR3 reads TGTGCCAGCAGCTTGGAAAGCCCCAACACTGAAGCTTTCTTT.

The rearrangement links TRBV28 to TRBJ1-5, with a weak D call TRBD1 (5 bases). Per germline, CDR1 MDHEN and CDR2 SYDVKM. V was pared by 3 bases and J by 6 bases, with 15 bases between. The CDR3 is 15 residues long. The CDR3 DNA reads TGTGCCAGCAGTTTGTGGGGGACGGGGGTTCAGCCCCAGCATTTT. Protein: CASSLWGTGVQPQHF.

The rearrangement uses TRBV7-9 and TRBJ1-4; maybe TRBD1 (6 bases). With 7 bases removed from V and 4 bases from J, the gap between germline ends came to 13 bases. The CDR3 sequence is 14 residues long. Looked up from germline, CDR1 is SEHNR and CDR2 is FQNEAQ (reference sequence). CDR3 DNA: TGTGCCAGCACCGGGAGGGGGAGTAATGAAAAACTGTTTTTT. Translated: CASTGRGSNEKLFF.

V and J are TRBV5-1 and TRBJ1-1; TRBD1 might be the D (6 bases). V was trimmed by 6 bases and J by 0 bases, leaving 15 bases between them. This CDR3 comprises 15 residues. The germline gives CDR1 SGHRS, CDR2 YFSETQ. As DNA, the CDR3 is TGCGCCAGCAAAGGGGGGGAAAGAATGAACACTGAAGCTTTCTTT. It is translated as CASKGGERMNTEAFF.

The V and J genes are TRBV13 and TRBJ2-7, with a weak D call TRBD1 (6 bases). Germline CDR1 PRHDT, CDR2 FYEKMQ (reference sequence). V shed 2 bases and J shed 2 bases, with 10 bases lying between them. CDR3 length: 14 amino acids. The CDR3 sequence is CASSLTGLTYEQYF. CDR3 DNA sequence: TGTGCCAGCAGCTTAACAGGGCTTACCTACGAGCAGTACTTC.

The gene calls are TRBV5-5 and TRBJ1-5; D gene unclear. From germline, CDR1 is SGHKS and CDR2 YYEKEE (reference sequence). The length of the CDR3 is 16 residues. V was cut by 0 bases and J by 3 bases, with 13 bases left in between. The CDR3 loop reads CASSLGPGRVNQPQHF. In nucleotides, the CDR3 is TGTGCCAGCAGCTTGGGCCCCGGTCGGGTCAATCAGCCCCAGCATTTT.

The rearrangement joins TRBV6-4 to TRBJ2-3, with D perhaps matching TRBD1 (5 bases). CDR3 length equals 14 residues. Germline CDR1 reads MRHNA; CDR2 reads SNTAGT. V was trimmed by 2 bases and J by 4 bases, leaving 10 bases between them. The CDR3 DNA reads TGTGCCAGCAGTGACGGTGTAGGGGCAGATACGCAGTATTTT. It is translated as CASSDGVGADTQYF.